This TCR beta chain was obtained from a study of PD-L1 blockade in urothelial cancer (dated by TCRdb to 2016 to 2017). Some background on the complete study: All patients started therapy around 2014 and received atezolizumab 1,200 mg intravenously every 3 weeks. Pretreatment blood TCR-seq was available for fewer than 30 patients, at least one posttreatment blood collection was obtained for approximately 25 patients, and tumor TCR-seq was available for approximately 25 patients. Durable clinical benefit was achieved by nine patients and was not achieved by 20 patients. TCR sequencing covered pretreatment tumor samples and matched, serially collected peripheral blood taken before and after atezolizumab treatment. An exploratory multi-omic analysis was conducted of the somatic, immune and clinical correlates of response to PD-L1 blockade with atezolizumab in urothelial cancer. In the same patients, whole exome sequencing and RNA sequencing of pretreatment tumors were performed in addition to TCR sequencing. Blood samples gave a median of approximately 150,000 T cells and roughly 83,000 unique TCRs, with a median clonality of approximately 0.08. About 85% of the 29 patients were identified as males with urothelial cancer of bladder origin, and a prior smoking history was reported by 18 of 29 patients. Durable clinical benefit was defined as progression-free survival longer than 6 months, and TCR features were also tested against progression-free and overall survival. Blood samples were analyzed at 3 weeks after treatment start (second dose) and at 6 weeks after treatment start. An ECOG performance status of 0 or 1 was recorded for the patients, and 0 to 3 prior chemotherapy regimens had been received by the patients.

The paper as a whole reports these results and caveats: Because of the small sample size (n of about 30) and the many exploratory analyses performed, the results are intended to be regarded as hypothesis-generating. Greater expansion of tumor-associated TCR clones in peripheral blood 3 weeks after the start of treatment was observed in patients with durable benefit (n of about 20, p = 0.022). Improved progression-free and overall survival was associated with having pretreatment peripheral blood TCR clonality below the median.

Each PCR received spiked-in synthetic TCR analog templates so that absolute template abundance could be estimated from read counts. The immunoSEQ assay was used to amplify TCRbeta CDR3 regions from genomic DNA with bias-controlled V and J gene primers. Sequencing of rearranged TCRbeta segments was done at approximately 20X coverage. In the source study's methods: Clustering was used to correct sequencing errors, and CDR3s were annotated against IMGT so that V, D and J genes could be assigned. Downstream analyses used only productive TCRbeta rearrangements and left out out-of-frame or stop-codon sequences. Clonality was calculated as one minus the Shannon entropy normalized by the log of the number of unique productive sequences. Clones differing between time points or between blood and tumor were identified using Fisher's exact test with Benjamini-Hochberg correction, with an adjusted p below 0.01 applied as the threshold. This is the immuneACCESS table as TCRdb keeps it, with only in-frame sequences that have V and J called. A part of the clones is gone; compared with another copy, unresolved V genes explain less than half, and the rest is unexplained. V, J and clone size derive from that table, while D and trimming were established from the DNA sequence. This sample lists 130,000 or so clones; 84% were detected once. Around 3.2% of the sample is taken by the ten largest.

A word on this clone: Its antigen is still unknown. No much larger clonotype is one base removed from it; base qualities were not supplied.

What the time point label conveys for this sample: pretreatment peripheral blood. A cohort of approximately 30 patients with locally advanced or metastatic urothelial carcinoma, treated at Memorial Sloan Kettering on a trial protocol, was included. Peripheral blood mononuclear cells were collected from each patient pretreatment and during treatment, giving between 1 and 8 total time points per patient. The Qiagen DNeasy Blood extraction kit was used to purify genomic DNA from total PBMCs and tumor samples. PBMCs were collected pretreatment and during treatment, and were isolated and stored as previously described. Via the germline V gene, CDR1 is MDHEN and CDR2 SYDVKM. Including the terminal cysteine and phenylalanine, the CDR3 comprises 15 residues. Of all the DNA, just the CDR3 is kept, 45 bases in frame from base 1. Trimming takes 7 bases off V and 0 bases off J; junction bases not matched to a gene: 4.

This receptor was obtained from a man in his fifties with urothelial cancer. Sequencing used PBMCs, obtained around atezolizumab (anti-PD-L1) treatment. The sequence links TRBV28 to TRBJ2-1; 9 junctional bases match TRBD2. The sequenced DNA is TGTGCCAGCAATCTAGCGGGGAGCTCCTACAATGAGCAGTTCTTC. This gives the protein CASNLAGSSYNEQFF.